Detailed here is one TCR beta chain. No antigen is known for it. These data are taken from a study of radiotherapy plus CTLA-4 blockade in lung cancer. Broader study findings: Interferon-beta and early blood T cell clone dynamics reportedly predicted response best.

The ends were cut back, 6 bases at V and 0 bases at J, with 14 bases in the middle. The CDR3 is 16 amino acids. The germline V gene has CDR1 SNHLY and CDR2 FYNNEI. Libraries were prepared by immunoSEQ multiplex PCR; TCRdb keeps only in-frame clonotypes and omits some of them. The sample has 40,000 to 55,000 clones; around 77% are singletons. The TCR comes from a human donor with non-small cell lung cancer whose response to radiotherapy plus ipilimumab could not be evaluated. V gene TRBV2 combines with J gene TRBJ2-2; D perhaps matches TRBD1 (6 bases). The sequences come from peripheral blood, collected from a patient treated with radiotherapy plus ipilimumab. This chain's CDR3 is CASRGYREANTGELFF. In DNA, the CDR3 is TGTGCCAGCAGAGGTTACAGGGAAGCGAACACCGGGGAGCTGTTTTTT.